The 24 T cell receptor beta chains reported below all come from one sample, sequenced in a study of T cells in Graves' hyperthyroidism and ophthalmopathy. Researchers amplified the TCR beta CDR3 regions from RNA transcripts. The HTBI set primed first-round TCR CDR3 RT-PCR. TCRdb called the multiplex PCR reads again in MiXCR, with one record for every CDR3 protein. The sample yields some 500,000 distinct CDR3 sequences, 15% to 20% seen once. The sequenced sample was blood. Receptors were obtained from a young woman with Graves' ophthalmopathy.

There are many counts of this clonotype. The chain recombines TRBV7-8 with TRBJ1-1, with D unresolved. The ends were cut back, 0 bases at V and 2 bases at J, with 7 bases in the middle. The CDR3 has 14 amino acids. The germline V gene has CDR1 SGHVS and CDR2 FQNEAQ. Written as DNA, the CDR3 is TGTGCCAGCAGCTTAGCGGGGATAAACACTGAAGCTTTCTTT. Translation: CASSLAGINTEAFF.

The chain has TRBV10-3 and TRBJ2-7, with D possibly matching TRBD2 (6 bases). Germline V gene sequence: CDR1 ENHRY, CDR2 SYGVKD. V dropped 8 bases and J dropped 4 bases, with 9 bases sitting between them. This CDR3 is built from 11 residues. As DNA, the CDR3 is TGTGCCATCGCAGGGAGGTACGAGCAGTACTTC. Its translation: CAIAGRYEQYF.

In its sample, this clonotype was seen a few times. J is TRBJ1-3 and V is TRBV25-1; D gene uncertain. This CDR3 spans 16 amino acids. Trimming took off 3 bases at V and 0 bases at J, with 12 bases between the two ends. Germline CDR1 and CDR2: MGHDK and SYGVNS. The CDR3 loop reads CASSDPGRSSGNTIYF. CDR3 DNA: TGTGCCAGCAGTGACCCCGGACGTAGCTCTGGAAACACCATATATTTT.

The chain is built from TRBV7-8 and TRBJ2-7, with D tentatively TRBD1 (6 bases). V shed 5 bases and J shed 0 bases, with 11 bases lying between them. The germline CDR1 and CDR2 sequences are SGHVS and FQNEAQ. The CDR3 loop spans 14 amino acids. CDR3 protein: CASSQRQASYEQYF. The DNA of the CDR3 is TGTGCCAGCAGCCAGAGACAGGCCTCCTACGAGCAGTACTTC. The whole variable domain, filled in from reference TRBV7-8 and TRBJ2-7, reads GAGVSQSPRYKVAKRGQDVALRCDPISGHVSLFWYQQALGQGPEFLTYFQNEAQLDKSGLPSDRFFAERPEGSVSTLKIQRTQQEDSAVYLCASSQRQASYEQYFGPGTRLTVT.

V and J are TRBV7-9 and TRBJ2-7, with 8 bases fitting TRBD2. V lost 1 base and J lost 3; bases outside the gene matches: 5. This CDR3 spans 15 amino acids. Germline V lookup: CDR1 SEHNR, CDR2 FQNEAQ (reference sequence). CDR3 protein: CASSLGLANHYEQYF. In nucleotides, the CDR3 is TGTGCCAGCAGCTTAGGACTAGCGAACCACTACGAGCAGTACTTC.

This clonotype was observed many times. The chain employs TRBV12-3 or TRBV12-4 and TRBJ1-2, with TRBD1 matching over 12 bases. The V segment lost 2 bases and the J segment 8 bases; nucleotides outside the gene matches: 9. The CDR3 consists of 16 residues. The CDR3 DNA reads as TGTGCCAGCAGTTTACCCCGGGACAGGGGGCGACAAGGCTACACCTTC. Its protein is CASSLPRDRGRQGYTF.

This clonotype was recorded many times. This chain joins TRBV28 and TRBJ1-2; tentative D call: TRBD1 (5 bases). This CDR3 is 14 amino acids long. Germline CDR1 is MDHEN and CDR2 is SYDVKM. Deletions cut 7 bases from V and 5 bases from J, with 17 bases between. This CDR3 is CASTLGEARYGYTF. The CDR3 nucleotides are TGTGCCAGCACCCTAGGGGAGGCGAGGTATGGCTACACCTTC.

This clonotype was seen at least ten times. In DNA form, the CDR3 reads TGCAGTGCTAGAGAGGGCTTTCCTCACTACAATGAGCAGTTCTTC. As protein: CSAREGFPHYNEQFF. The chain joins TRBV20-1 to TRBJ2-1; D remains ambiguous. The CDR3 covers 15 residues. CDR1 is DFQATT and CDR2 is SNEGSKA in the germline V gene (reference sequence). V was cut by 0 bases and J by 3 bases, with 12 bases left in between.

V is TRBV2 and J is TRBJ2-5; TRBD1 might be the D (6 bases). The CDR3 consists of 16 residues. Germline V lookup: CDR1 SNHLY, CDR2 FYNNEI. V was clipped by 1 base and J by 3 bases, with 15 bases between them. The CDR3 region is CASSEVGQGKKETQYF. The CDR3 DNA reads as TGTGCCAGCAGTGAAGTGGGACAAGGGAAAAAAGAGACCCAGTACTTC. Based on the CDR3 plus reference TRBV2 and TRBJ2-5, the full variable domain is EPEVTQTPSHQVTQMGQEVILRCVPISNHLYFYWYRQILGQKVEFLVSFYNNEISEKSEIFDDQFSVERPDGSNFTLKIRSTKLEDSAMYFCASSEVGQGKKETQYFGPGTRLLVL.

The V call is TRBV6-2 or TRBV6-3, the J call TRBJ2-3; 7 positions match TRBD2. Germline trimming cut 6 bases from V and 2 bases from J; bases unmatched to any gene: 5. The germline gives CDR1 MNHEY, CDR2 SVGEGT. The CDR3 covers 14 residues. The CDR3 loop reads CASRQRGYTDTQYF. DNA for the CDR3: TGTGCCAGCAGACAGCGGGGCTACACAGATACGCAGTATTTT.

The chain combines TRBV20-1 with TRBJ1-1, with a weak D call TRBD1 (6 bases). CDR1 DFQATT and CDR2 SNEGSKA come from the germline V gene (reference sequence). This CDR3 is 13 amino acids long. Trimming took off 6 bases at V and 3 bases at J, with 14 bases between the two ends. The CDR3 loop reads CSASSRGDTEAFF. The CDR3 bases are TGCAGTGCCTCTTCCAGGGGAGACACTGAAGCTTTCTTT.

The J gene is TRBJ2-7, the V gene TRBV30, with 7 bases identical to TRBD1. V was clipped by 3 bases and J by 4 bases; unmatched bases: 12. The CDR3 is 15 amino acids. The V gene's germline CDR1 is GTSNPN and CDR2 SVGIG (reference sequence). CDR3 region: CAWRVPGTVLYEQYF. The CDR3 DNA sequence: TGTGCCTGGAGAGTACCCGGGACAGTACTTTACGAGCAGTACTTC.

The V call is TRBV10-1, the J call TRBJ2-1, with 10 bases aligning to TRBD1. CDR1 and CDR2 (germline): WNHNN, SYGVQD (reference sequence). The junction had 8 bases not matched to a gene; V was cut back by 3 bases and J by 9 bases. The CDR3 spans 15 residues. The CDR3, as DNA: TGCGCCAGCAGTGAACAGGGACAGGGGTCGGGTGAGCAGTTCTTC. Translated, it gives CASSEQGQGSGEQFF.

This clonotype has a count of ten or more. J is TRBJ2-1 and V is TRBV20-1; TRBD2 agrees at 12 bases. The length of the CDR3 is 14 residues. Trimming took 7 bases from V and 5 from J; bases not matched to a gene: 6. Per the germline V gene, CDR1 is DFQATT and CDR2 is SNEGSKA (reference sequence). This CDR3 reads CSGRGLAGNNEQFF. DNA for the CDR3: TGCAGTGGACGCGGACTAGCGGGGAACAATGAGCAGTTCTTC.

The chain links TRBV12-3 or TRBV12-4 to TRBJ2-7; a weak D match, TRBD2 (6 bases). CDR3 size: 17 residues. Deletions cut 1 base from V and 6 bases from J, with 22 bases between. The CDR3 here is CASSLEKVSGPPLEQYF. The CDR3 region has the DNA TGTGCCAGCAGTTTAGAAAAGGTTAGCGGACCCCCCCTCGAGCAGTACTTC.

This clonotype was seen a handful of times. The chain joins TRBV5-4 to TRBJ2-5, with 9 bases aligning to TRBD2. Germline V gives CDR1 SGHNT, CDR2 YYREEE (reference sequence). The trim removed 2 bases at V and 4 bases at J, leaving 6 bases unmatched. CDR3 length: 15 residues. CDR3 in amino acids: CASSFGGRVSETQYF. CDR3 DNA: TGTGCCAGCAGCTTTGGCGGGAGGGTGTCAGAGACCCAGTACTTC.

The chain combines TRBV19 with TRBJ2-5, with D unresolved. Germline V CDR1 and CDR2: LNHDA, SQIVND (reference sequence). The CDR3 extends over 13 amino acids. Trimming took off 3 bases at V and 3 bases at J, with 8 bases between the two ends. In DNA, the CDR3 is TGTGCCAGTAGTATTGGGCAGAAAGAGACCCAGTACTTC. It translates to CASSIGQKETQYF.

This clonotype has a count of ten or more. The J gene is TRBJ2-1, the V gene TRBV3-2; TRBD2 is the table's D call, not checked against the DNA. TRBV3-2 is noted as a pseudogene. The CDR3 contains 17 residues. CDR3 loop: CASSQGTGGQIYNEQFF. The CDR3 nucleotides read TGTGCCAGCAGCCAAGGAACGGGAGGTCAGATCTACAATGAGCAGTTCTTC.

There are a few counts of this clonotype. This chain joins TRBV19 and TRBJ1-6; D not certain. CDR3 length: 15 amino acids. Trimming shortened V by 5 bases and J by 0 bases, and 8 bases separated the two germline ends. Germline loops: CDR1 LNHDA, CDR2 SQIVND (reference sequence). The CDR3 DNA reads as TGTGCCAGTAGTTCCAGGAGCTCCTATAATTCACCCCTCCACTTT. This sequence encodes CASSSRSSYNSPLHF.

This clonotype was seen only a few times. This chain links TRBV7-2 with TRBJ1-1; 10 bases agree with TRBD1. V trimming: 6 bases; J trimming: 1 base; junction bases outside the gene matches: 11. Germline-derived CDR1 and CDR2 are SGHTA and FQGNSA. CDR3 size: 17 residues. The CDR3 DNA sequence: TGTGCCAGCAGGACACGACAGGGGGCGGGTGGGAACACTGAAGCTTTCTTT. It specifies CASRTRQGAGGNTEAFF.

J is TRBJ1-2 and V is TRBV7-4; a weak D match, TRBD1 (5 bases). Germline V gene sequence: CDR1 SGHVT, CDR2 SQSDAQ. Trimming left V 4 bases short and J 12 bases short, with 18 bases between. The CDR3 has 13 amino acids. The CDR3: CASSYRIRPNNTF. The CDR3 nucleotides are TGTGCCAGCAGCTACAGGATCCGTCCCAACAACACCTTC.

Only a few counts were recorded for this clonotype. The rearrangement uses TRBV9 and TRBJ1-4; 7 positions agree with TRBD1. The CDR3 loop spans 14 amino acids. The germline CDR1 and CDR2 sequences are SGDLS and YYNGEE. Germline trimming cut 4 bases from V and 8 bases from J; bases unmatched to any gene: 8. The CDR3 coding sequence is TGTGCCAGCAGCTCCGACAGGGTTGGGGAAAAACTGTTTTTT. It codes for CASSSDRVGEKLFF.

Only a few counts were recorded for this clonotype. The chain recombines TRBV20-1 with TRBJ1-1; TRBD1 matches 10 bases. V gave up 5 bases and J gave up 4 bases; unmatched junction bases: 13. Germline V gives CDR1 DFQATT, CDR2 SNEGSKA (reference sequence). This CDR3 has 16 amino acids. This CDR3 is CSARLPPGQGPTEAFF. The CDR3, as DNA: TGCAGTGCTCGTCTCCCACCGGGACAGGGGCCCACTGAAGCTTTCTTT.

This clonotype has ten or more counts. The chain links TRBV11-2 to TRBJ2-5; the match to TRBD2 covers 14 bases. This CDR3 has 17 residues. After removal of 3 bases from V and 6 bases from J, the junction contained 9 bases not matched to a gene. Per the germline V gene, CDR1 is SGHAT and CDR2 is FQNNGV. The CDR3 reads CASSLGAGLAGDQTQYF. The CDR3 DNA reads TGTGCCAGCAGCTTGGGGGCGGGACTAGCGGGAGATCAGACCCAGTACTTC. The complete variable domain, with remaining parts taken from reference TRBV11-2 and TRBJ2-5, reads EAGVAQSPRYKIIEKRQSVAFWCNPISGHATLYWYQQILGQGPKLLIQFQNNGVVDDSQLPKDRFSAERLKGVDSTLKIQPAKLEDSAVYLCASSLGAGLAGDQTQYFGPGTRLLVL.